These 31 T cell receptor beta chains share one sample of origin, sequenced in a study of blood T cell repertoires in COVID-19. The protocol was immunoSEQ multiplex PCR, while the TCRdb copy is restricted to in-frame clones and leaves out a portion. The repertoire holds 250,000 or so clones, with around 89% as singletons. Source material: PBMCs or T cells enriched from blood (not recorded which). The receptors originated from a woman aged 40 to 49 with acute COVID-19.

The chain is built from TRBV6-5 and TRBJ1-5; TRBD1 might be the D (6 bases). Trimming stripped 9 bases from V and 3 bases from J, with 15 bases between. Germline V gene sequence: CDR1 MNHEY, CDR2 SVGAGI. This CDR3 has 14 residues. CDR3 sequence reads: CARKKGVDNQPQHF. In nucleotides, the CDR3 is TGTGCCAGAAAGAAGGGGGTGGACAATCAGCCCCAGCATTTT.

This clone was detected only once. The chain couples TRBV9 to TRBJ1-2; D is ambiguous. Deletions cut 5 bases from V and 2 bases from J, with 13 bases between. There are 14 residues in the CDR3. Germline values: CDR1 SGDLS, CDR2 YYNGEE. The CDR3 DNA follows: TGTGCCAGCAGTCCGTGGTCGACAAACTATGGCTACACCTTC. As protein: CASSPWSTNYGYTF. Drawing the rest from reference TRBV9 and TRBJ1-2, the complete variable domain is DSGVTQTPKHLITATGQRVTLRCSPRSGDLSVYWYQQSLDQGLQFLIQYYNGEERAKGNILERFSAQQFPDLHSELNLSSLELGDSALYFCASSPWSTNYGYTFGSGTRLTVV.

V is TRBV21-1 and J is TRBJ2-5; the D segment call TRBD2 is taken from the table without a DNA check. TRBV21-1 is a pseudogene segment. This CDR3 has 18 residues. CDR3 nucleotides: TGTGCCAGCAGCAAAGAATCGTCTCAGCCGGGGGGCCAGGAGACCCAGTACTTC. Protein sequence: CASSKESSQPGGQETQYF.

This chain uses TRBV15 with TRBJ2-7, with 9 bases aligning to TRBD1. The CDR3 runs 16 residues. CDR1 is LNHNV, CDR2 YYDKDF, per germline (reference sequence). The junction had 9 bases not matched to a gene; V was cut back by 1 base and J by 5 bases. The CDR3 loop reads CATSRAVGQGVHEQYF. The CDR3, as DNA: TGTGCCACCAGCAGAGCCGTGGGACAGGGTGTCCACGAGCAGTACTTC.

The V and J genes are TRBV18 and TRBJ1-3; D is ambiguous. The CDR3 extends over 14 amino acids. Trimming took off 6 bases at V and 0 bases at J, with 9 bases between the two ends. Looked up from germline, CDR1 is KGHSH and CDR2 is LQKENI. CDR3 protein: CASSSTLSGNTIYF. In DNA, the CDR3 is TGTGCCAGCTCTTCGACTCTCTCTGGAAACACCATATATTTT.

CDR3 sequence reads: CASSPPGGILVNEQFF. The CDR3 region has the DNA TGTGCCAGCTCACCACCGGGAGGAATCTTAGTAAATGAGCAGTTCTTC. This chain uses TRBV18 with TRBJ2-7; D possibly corresponds to TRBD2 (6 bases). The J call may be mistaken, given a closer DNA end match to TRBJ2-1. Germline assignment: CDR1 KGHSH and CDR2 LQKENI. The CDR3 is 16 residues long.

The chain is built from TRBV2 and TRBJ2-7; 9 bases are shared with TRBD1. The J segment lost 1 base and the V segment lost 6 bases, leaving 4 bases of the junction unmatched. Looked up from germline, CDR1 is SNHLY and CDR2 is FYNNEI. CDR3 size: 14 residues. CDR3 region: CASSSQGASYEQYV. In DNA, the CDR3 is TGTGCCAGCAGCTCACAGGGGGCATCCTACGAGCAGTACGTC.

The chain is built from TRBV7-2 and TRBJ1-4; 7 bases are shared with TRBD1. Germline CDR1 is SGHTA and CDR2 is FQGNSA. J was trimmed by 8 bases and V by 7 bases; bases with no gene match: 7. There are 13 residues in the CDR3. The CDR3 region is CASTVQGWEKLFF. Written as DNA, the CDR3 is TGTGCCAGCACCGTACAGGGGTGGGAAAAACTGTTTTTT.

The J gene is TRBJ2-7, the V gene TRBV7-8; TRBD2 aligns across 7 bases. After removal of 6 bases from V and 3 bases from J, the junction contained 11 bases not matched to a gene. The CDR3 spans 15 residues. Germline CDR1 and CDR2: SGHVS and FQNEAQ. The CDR3 sequence is CASREGGSLSYEQYV. CDR3 DNA sequence: TGTGCCAGCAGGGAGGGCGGGAGCCTCAGCTACGAGCAGTACGTC.

J is TRBJ1-2 and V is TRBV24-1, with D possibly TRBD1 on 6 matching bases. Germline CDR1 is KGHDR and CDR2 is SFDVKD. This CDR3 has 13 amino acids. The V and J ends lost 6 bases and 6 bases respectively, with 13 bases between them. This CDR3 reads CATSPDRSHGYTF. The CDR3 region has the DNA TGTGCCACCAGTCCCGACAGGAGTCATGGCTACACCTTC.

The gene calls are TRBV10-3 and TRBJ1-1; possible D gene TRBD1, 6 bases. This CDR3 is 13 amino acids long. CDR1 is ENHRY, CDR2 SYGVKD, per germline. V was pared by 4 bases and J by 9 bases, with 15 bases between. The CDR3 DNA is TGTGCCATCAGTGGGGAAGGGACACTGAAAGCTTTCTTT. It specifies CAISGEGTLKAFF.

V usage is TRBV2 and J usage is TRBJ2-5, with 9 bases aligning to TRBD1. The V segment lost 4 bases and the J segment 2 bases; nucleotides outside the gene matches: 8. This CDR3 spans 16 amino acids. Germline V lookup: CDR1 SNHLY, CDR2 FYNNEI. CDR3 loop: CASSAGRGQGQETQYF. Written as DNA, the CDR3 is TGTGCCAGCAGTGCGGGACGGGGACAGGGACAAGAGACCCAGTACTTC.

The chain recombines TRBV12-3 or TRBV12-4 with TRBJ1-5; D perhaps matches TRBD1 (6 bases). The CDR3 is 12 residues long. Trimming took 6 bases from V and 11 from J, leaving 14 bases between them. The CDR3 nucleotides are TGTGCCAGCAGGGTACAGGGCCGGGCCCAGCATTTT. Translation: CASRVQGRAQHF.

CDR3 residues: CASSQEIRDQPQHF. The CDR3 DNA is TGTGCCAGCAGCCAAGAGATAAGAGATCAGCCCCAGCATTTT. The chain couples TRBV4-2 to TRBJ1-5; D is uncertain. CDR1 and CDR2 (germline): LGHNA, YNFKEQ. This CDR3 is 14 amino acids long. The V gene lost 0 bases and the J gene lost 5 bases, with 8 bases spanning the gap.

This chain joins TRBV15 and TRBJ2-1; 10 bases are a match to TRBD1. V gave up 1 base and J gave up 6 bases; unmatched junction bases: 6. Germline CDR1 and CDR2: LNHNV and YYDKDF (reference sequence). This CDR3 has 16 amino acids. CDR3 loop: CATSRAGTGEVNEQFF. In DNA, the CDR3 is TGTGCCACCAGCAGAGCCGGGACAGGGGAGGTCAATGAGCAGTTCTTC.

The chain has TRBV2 and TRBJ1-2, with TRBD1 identical over 7 bases. The ends lost 1 base at V and 4 bases at J; junction bases unmatched: 3. The CDR3 contains 14 residues. The germline V gene encodes CDR1 SNHLY and CDR2 FYNNEI. The CDR3 DNA reads TGTGCCAGCAGTGAAGACAGGGGTTTCTATGGCTACACCTTC. This translates into CASSEDRGFYGYTF.

CDR3 amino acids: CASSEALTGYQPQHF. Written as DNA, the CDR3 is TGTGCCAGCAGTGAAGCGCTTACAGGGTATCAGCCCCAGCATTTT. V usage is TRBV6-1 and J usage is TRBJ1-5, with TRBD1 as a possible D gene (6 bases). The CDR3 spans 15 residues. V was cut by 0 bases and J by 5 bases, with 11 bases left in between. Germline V gene data show CDR1 as MNHNS and CDR2 as SASEGT.

The gene calls are TRBV3-1 (or the pseudogene TRBV3-2) and TRBJ2-1; D might be TRBD2 (6 bases). The V gene's germline CDR1 is LGHDT and CDR2 YNNKEL (reference sequence). Trimming removed 4 bases from V and 13 bases from J, with 20 bases in between. The CDR3 covers 14 residues. DNA of the CDR3: TGTGCCAGCAGCCCCTACGGGAGCTTGCACTCCCAGTTCTTC. Its protein product is CASSPYGSLHSQFF.

The chain links TRBV6-5 to TRBJ2-1; 7 positions match TRBD1. The CDR3 is made up of 15 amino acids. Germline V gene data show CDR1 as MNHEY and CDR2 as SVGAGI. V gave up 6 bases and J gave up 3 bases; unmatched junction bases: 8. CDR3 region: CASRVDRALYNEQFF. The CDR3 nucleotides read TGTGCCAGCAGGGTTGACAGGGCCCTCTACAATGAGCAGTTCTTC.

J is TRBJ2-2 and V is TRBV29-1; 12 nucleotides agree with TRBD2. This CDR3 is 16 amino acids long. The ends lost 5 bases at V and 7 bases at J; junction bases unmatched: 11. From germline, CDR1 is SQVTM and CDR2 ANQGSEA. In nucleotides, the CDR3 is TGCAGCGTTCGTACTCCTAGCGGGAGGGCCGTCGGGGAGCTGTTTTTT. Translating gives CSVRTPSGRAVGELFF.

The rearrangement joins TRBV10-3 to TRBJ2-5, with TRBD2 identical over 8 bases. V shed 2 bases and J 1 base; nucleotides not matched to a gene: 3. From germline, CDR1 is ENHRY and CDR2 SYGVKD. This CDR3 is 15 amino acids long. The CDR3 bases are TGTGCCATCAGTGAGATAGCGGGGCCCCAAGAGACCCAGTACTTC. Translating gives CAISEIAGPQETQYF.

The chain has TRBV18 and TRBJ1-1; 10 positions agree with TRBD1. The CDR3 covers 16 residues. Germline CDR1 KGHSH, CDR2 LQKENI. V shed 3 bases, J shed 1 base, and the junction held 5 bases outside the gene matches. The CDR3, as DNA: TGTGCCAGCTCACCCGGGACAGGGGCCAAGAACACTGAAGCTTTCTTT. It translates to CASSPGTGAKNTEAFF.

Remarks on this clone: A read error may account for a junction end that differs from germline. The CDR3 reads CASTLALAGLQETQYF. The DNA for the CDR3 is TGTGCCAGCACCTTGGCCCTAGCGGGGCTCCAAGAGACCCAGTACTTC. The chain joins TRBV5-6 to TRBJ2-5, with 9 bases aligning to TRBD2. CDR1 and CDR2 (germline): SGHDT, YYEEEE. CDR3 length: 16 residues. The full variable domain, completed using reference TRBV5-6 and TRBJ2-5, is DAGVTQSPTHLIKTRGQQVTLRCSPKSGHDTVSWYQQALGQGPQFIFQYYEEEERQRGNFPDRFSGHQFPNYSSELNVNALLLGDSALYLCASTLALAGLQETQYFGPGTRLLVL.

The J gene is TRBJ2-5, the V gene TRBV5-1; TRBD2 matches at 8 bases. Trimming removed 3 bases from V and 4 bases from J; junction bases left unmatched: 8. Germline V gene lookup returns CDR1 SGHRS and CDR2 YFSETQ. This CDR3 spans 15 amino acids. The CDR3 coding sequence is TGCGCCAGCAGCTCGGCGGGAGGCGGGGGAGAGACCCAGTACTTC. Its translation: CASSSAGGGGETQYF.

The chain joins TRBV6-4 to TRBJ1-1; D gene uncertain. CDR3 size: 11 residues. Germline CDR1 and CDR2: MRHNA and SNTAGT. Trimming took off 2 bases at V and 7 bases at J, with 5 bases between the two ends. CDR3 nucleotides: TGTGCCAGCAGTGACCCCCGTGAAGCTTTCTTT. As protein: CASSDPREAFF.

The chain couples TRBV15 to TRBJ2-3, with TRBD2 matching 7 bases. J lost 3 bases, V lost 0 bases, and 6 bases had no gene match. The CDR3 length is 16 residues. CDR1 is LNHNV, CDR2 YYDKDF, per germline (reference sequence). The CDR3 reads CATSREGRARTDTQYF. As DNA, the CDR3 is TGTGCCACCAGCAGAGAAGGGAGGGCGAGGACAGATACGCAGTATTTT.

This clone was recorded a few times. V and J are TRBV6-5 and TRBJ2-2; D is possibly TRBD1 (5 bases). Trimming took off 6 bases at V and 3 bases at J, with 14 bases between the two ends. Germline V CDR1 and CDR2: MNHEY, SVGAGI. The CDR3 consists of 15 residues. CDR3 loop: CASSTTGGDTGELFF. CDR3 sequence (DNA): TGTGCCAGCAGCACCACAGGTGGCGACACCGGGGAGCTGTTTTTT.

The rearrangement links TRBV6-6 to TRBJ2-7; D is ambiguous. V shed 2 bases and J shed 6 bases, with 14 bases lying between them. Germline V CDR1 and CDR2: MNHNY, SVGAGI (reference sequence). The CDR3 loop spans 14 amino acids. This chain's CDR3 is CASSYHITVREQYF. CDR3 coding DNA: TGTGCCAGCAGTTACCACATCACCGTTCGCGAGCAGTACTTC.

This clone appeared many times. J is TRBJ1-6 and V is TRBV10-3, with D possibly being TRBD1 (6 bases). V was clipped by 10 bases and J by 14 bases, with 18 bases between them. This CDR3 has 12 residues. Germline CDR1 ENHRY, CDR2 SYGVKD. CDR3 nucleotide sequence: TGTGCCACCGCGGGGGACACCCAGTCCCTCCACTTT. Translation: CATAGDTQSLHF.

The chain couples TRBV5-1 to TRBJ2-3; TRBD2 matches 11 bases. The CDR3 is made up of 16 amino acids. J gave up 2 bases and V 0 bases, and 2 bases lay outside the gene matches. Germline V CDR1 and CDR2: SGHRS, YFSETQ. The CDR3 DNA reads as TGCGCCAGCAGCTTGGGGACTAGCGGGTCCACAGATACGCAGTATTTT. Its protein product is CASSLGTSGSTDTQYF. Drawing the rest from reference TRBV5-1 and TRBJ2-3, the complete variable domain is KAGVTQTPRYLIKTRGQQVTLSCSPISGHRSVSWYQQTPGQGLQFLFEYFSETQRNKGNFPGRFSGRQFSNSRSEMNVSTLELGDSALYLCASSLGTSGSTDTQYFGPGTRLTVL.

V is TRBV14 and J is TRBJ2-7, with 9 bases matching TRBD1. Germline CDR1 SGHDN, CDR2 FVKESK. Unmatched junction bases numbered 10, after V lost 5 bases and J lost 2 bases. The CDR3 is made up of 16 amino acids. Here the CDR3 DNA reads TGTGCCAGCAGCAACATACAGGGGGCGAAAGCCTACGAGCAGTACTTC. It is translated as CASSNIQGAKAYEQYF.